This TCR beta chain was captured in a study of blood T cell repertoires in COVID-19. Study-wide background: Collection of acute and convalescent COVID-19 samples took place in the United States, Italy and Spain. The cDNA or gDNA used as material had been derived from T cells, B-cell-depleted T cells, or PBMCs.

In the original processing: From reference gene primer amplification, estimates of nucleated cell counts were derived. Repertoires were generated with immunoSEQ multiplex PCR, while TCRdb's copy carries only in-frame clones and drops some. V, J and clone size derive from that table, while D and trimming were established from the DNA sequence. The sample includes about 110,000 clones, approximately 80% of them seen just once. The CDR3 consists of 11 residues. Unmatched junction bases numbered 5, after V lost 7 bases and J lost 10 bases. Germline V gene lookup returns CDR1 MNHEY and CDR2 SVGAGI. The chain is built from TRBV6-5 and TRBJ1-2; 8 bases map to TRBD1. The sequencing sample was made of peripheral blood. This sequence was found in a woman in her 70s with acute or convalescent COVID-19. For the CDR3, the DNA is TGTGCCAGCAACTACAGGGGGTACTACACCTTC. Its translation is CASNYRGYYTF.